Each of the 6 T cell receptor beta chains below was sequenced from the same sample in a study of PD-1 blockade in classical Hodgkin lymphoma. The sample's time point: cycle 4 day 1 (C4D1), after less than seven weeks of nivolumab. With no exception, relapse followed autologous stem cell transplantation in all patients, and brentuximab vedotin exposure varied. Magnetic negative selection purified CD4+ T cells from thawed PBMCs. Generated by immunoSEQ multiplex PCR, the TCRdb table keeps only in-frame clones and is missing some. The sample lists 25,000 to 30,000 clones, 65% to 85% seen once, with 0.62% in the top ten. The input for sequencing was CD4+ T cells from blood, taken before the fourth cycle of nivolumab. The receptors were gathered from a human donor with classical Hodgkin lymphoma.

This clone came up once. The chain combines TRBV5-4 with TRBJ1-2; 7 bases line up with TRBD1. The germline gives CDR1 SGHNT, CDR2 YYREEE (reference sequence). Unmatched junction bases numbered 7, after V lost 0 bases and J lost 2 bases. The CDR3 spans 16 residues. The DNA of the CDR3 is TGTGCCAGCAGCTTGGCCCTTCTGACAGGGAACTATGGCTACACCTTC. It specifies CASSLALLTGNYGYTF.

This clone turned up a few times. The chain carries TRBV5-1 and TRBJ1-3; D gene uncertain. Trimming removed 4 bases at V and 0 bases at J, with 8 bases between. CDR3 length equals 14 residues. Germline V gene data show CDR1 as SGHRS and CDR2 as YFSETQ. CDR3 loop: CASSPAGSGNTIYF. For the CDR3, the DNA is TGCGCCAGCAGCCCCGCGGGCTCTGGAAACACCATATATTTT.

This clone occurred a few times. The gene calls are TRBV7-9 and TRBJ1-2; TRBD1 might be the D (5 bases). Germline CDR1 SEHNR, CDR2 FQNEAQ (reference sequence). Deletions cut 5 bases from V and 7 bases from J, with 11 bases between. This CDR3 has 12 residues. The CDR3 loop reads CASSQRQSGYTF. DNA for the CDR3: TGTGCCAGCAGCCAGCGACAGAGTGGCTACACCTTC.

The chain recombines TRBV2 with TRBJ1-4; a possible D gene is TRBD1 (5 bases). Trimming shortened V by 2 bases and J by 7 bases, and 14 bases separated the two germline ends. This CDR3 is 15 amino acids long. Germline values: CDR1 SNHLY, CDR2 FYNNEI. The CDR3 sequence: CASSEIARAVEKLFF. The DNA of the CDR3 is TGTGCCAGCAGTGAAATTGCCAGGGCCGTTGAAAAACTGTTTTTT.

The rearrangement links TRBV9 to TRBJ2-1, with 9 bases that match TRBD2. This CDR3 contains 16 residues. The junction had 5 bases not matched to a gene; V was cut back by 3 bases and J by 1 base. The germline gives CDR1 SGDLS, CDR2 YYNGEE. CDR3 region: CASSGGLAKSYNEQFF. CDR3 nucleotide sequence: TGTGCCAGCAGCGGAGGACTAGCGAAATCCTACAATGAGCAGTTCTTC.

The chain's CDR3 is CASSLLGQHNQPQHF. The CDR3 nucleotides read TGTGCCAGCAGTTTATTGGGACAGCACAATCAGCCCCAGCATTTT. J is TRBJ1-5 and V is TRBV27; 7 bases are a match to TRBD1. The CDR3 has 15 amino acids. V lost 1 base and J lost 3; bases outside the gene matches: 3. Germline V gene lookup returns CDR1 MNHEY and CDR2 SMNVEV (reference sequence).